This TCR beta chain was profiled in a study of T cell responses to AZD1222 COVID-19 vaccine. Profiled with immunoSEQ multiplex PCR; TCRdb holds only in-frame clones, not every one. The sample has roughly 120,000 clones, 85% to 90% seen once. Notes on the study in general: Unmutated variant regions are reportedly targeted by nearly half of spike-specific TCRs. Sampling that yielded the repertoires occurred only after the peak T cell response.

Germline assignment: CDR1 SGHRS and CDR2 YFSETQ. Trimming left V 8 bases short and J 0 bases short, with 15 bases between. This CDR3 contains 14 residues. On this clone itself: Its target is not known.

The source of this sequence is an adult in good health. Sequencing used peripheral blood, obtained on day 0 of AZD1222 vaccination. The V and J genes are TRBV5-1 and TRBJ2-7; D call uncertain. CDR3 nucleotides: TGCGCCAGGCTAGGACGCTTACTCTCCTACGAGCAGTACTTC. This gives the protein CARLGRLLSYEQYF. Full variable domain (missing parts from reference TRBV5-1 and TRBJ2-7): KAGVTQTPRYLIKTRGQQVTLSCSPISGHRSVSWYQQTPGQGLQFLFEYFSETQRNKGNFPGRFSGRQFSNSRSEMNVSTLELGDSALYLCARLGRLLSYEQYFGPGTRLTVT.